Here is one TCR beta chain with its context. The antigen is undetermined. CD45RO+ cells were combined with CCR7-negative CD45RA+ TemRA cells to form CD8 memory. The source of the sample is a study of shared clonotypes between healthy human individuals. TCRdb's copy holds only in-frame clones and misses some; the assay was immunoSEQ multiplex PCR. Of about 380,000 clones listed, 96% are singletons. Findings and limits, study-wide: Measured sharing among donors was expected to vary with sequencing depth.

V lost 3 bases and J 4 bases, leaving 7 bases between the germline ends. CDR1 and CDR2 from the germline V gene are KGHSH and LQKENI. CDR3 length equals 13 residues. Sequenced input: memory CD8+ T cells sorted from blood. The subset was: CD45RO+ cells pooled with CCR7-negative TemRA cells. The chain combines TRBV18 with TRBJ1-5; unclear D gene. The source of this sequence is a man aged 25-45 years in good health. The CDR3: CASSPEINQPQHF. The CDR3 region has the DNA TGTGCCAGCTCACCGGAGATAAATCAGCCCCAGCATTTT.